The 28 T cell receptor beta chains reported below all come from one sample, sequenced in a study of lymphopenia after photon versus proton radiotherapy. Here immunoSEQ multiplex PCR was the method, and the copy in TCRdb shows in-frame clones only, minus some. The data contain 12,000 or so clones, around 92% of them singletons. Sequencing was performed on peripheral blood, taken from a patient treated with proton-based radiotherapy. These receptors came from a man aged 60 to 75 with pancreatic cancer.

The CDR3 coding sequence is TGTGCCAGCAGCAAAACACTCCTAGCCAAAAACATTCAGTACTTC. Its translation is CASSKTLLAKNIQYF. The chain couples TRBV21-1 to TRBJ2-4. TRBV21-1 is deemed a pseudogene. This CDR3 has 15 residues.

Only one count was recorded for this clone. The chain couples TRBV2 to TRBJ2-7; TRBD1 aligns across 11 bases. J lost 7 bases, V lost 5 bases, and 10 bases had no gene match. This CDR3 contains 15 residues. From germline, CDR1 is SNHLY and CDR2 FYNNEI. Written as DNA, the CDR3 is TGTGCCAGCAGTTGGGTACAAGGGACAGGGGGGGAGCAGTACTTC. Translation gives CASSWVQGTGGEQYF.

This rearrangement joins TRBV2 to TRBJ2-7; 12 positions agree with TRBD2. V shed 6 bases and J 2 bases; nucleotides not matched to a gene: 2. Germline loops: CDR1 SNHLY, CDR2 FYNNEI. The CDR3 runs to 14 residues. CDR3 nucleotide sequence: TGTGCCAGCAGGACTAGCGGGGGTACCTACGAGCAGTACTTC. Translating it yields CASRTSGGTYEQYF.

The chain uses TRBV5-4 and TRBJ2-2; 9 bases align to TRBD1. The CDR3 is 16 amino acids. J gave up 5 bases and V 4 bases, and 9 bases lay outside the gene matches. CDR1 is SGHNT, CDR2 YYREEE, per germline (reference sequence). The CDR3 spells CASSAPGQGLTGELFF. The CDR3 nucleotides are TGTGCCAGCAGCGCTCCGGGACAGGGTCTGACCGGGGAGCTGTTTTTT.

The CDR3 DNA sequence: TGTGCCAGCAGTGGGGGACGGGCGGAGACCCAGTACTTC. Its protein product is CASSGGRAETQYF. The chain recombines TRBV6-1 with TRBJ2-5, with D perhaps matching TRBD1 or TRBD2 (5 bases each). V was trimmed by 4 bases and J by 5 bases, leaving 11 bases between them. The length of the CDR3 is 13 residues. Germline CDR1 and CDR2: MNHNS and SASEGT.

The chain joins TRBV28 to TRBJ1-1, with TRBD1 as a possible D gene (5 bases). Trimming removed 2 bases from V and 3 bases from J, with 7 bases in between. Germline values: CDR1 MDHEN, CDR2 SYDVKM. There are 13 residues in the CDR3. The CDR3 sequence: CASSLGGHTEAFF. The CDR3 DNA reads TGTGCCAGCAGTTTAGGGGGTCACACTGAAGCTTTCTTT. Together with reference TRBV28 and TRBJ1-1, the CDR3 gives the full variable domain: DVKVTQSSRYLVKRTGEKVFLECVQDMDHENMFWYRQDPGLGLRLIYFSYDVKMKEKGDIPEGYSVSREKKERFSLILESASTNQTSMYLCASSLGGHTEAFFGQGTRLTVV.

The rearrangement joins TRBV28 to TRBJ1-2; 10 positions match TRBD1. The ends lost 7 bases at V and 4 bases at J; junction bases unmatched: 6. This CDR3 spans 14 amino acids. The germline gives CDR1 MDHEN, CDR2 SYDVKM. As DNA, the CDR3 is TGTGCCAGCACCGGAGGGACAGGGGTCTATGGCTACACCTTC. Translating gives CASTGGTGVYGYTF.

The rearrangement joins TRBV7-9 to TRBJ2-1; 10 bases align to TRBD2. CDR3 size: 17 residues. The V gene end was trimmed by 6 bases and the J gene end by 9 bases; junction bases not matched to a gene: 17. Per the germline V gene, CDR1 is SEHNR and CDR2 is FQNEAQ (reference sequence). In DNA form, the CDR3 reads TGTGCCAGCAGGAGAACCGGTGGGACTAGCGAAGGAGGTGAGCAGTTCTTC. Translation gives CASRRTGGTSEGGEQFF.

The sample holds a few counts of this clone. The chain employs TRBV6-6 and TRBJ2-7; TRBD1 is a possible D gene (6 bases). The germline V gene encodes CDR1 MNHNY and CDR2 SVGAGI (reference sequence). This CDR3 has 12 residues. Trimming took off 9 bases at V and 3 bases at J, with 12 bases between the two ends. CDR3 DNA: TGTGCCAGTACAGGGACGGACTACGAGCAGTACTTC. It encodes CASTGTDYEQYF.

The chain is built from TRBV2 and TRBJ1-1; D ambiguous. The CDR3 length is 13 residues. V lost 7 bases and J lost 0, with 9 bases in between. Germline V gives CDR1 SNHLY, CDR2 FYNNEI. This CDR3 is CASMLDLNTEAFF. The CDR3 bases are TGTGCCAGCATGCTCGACCTGAACACTGAAGCTTTCTTT.

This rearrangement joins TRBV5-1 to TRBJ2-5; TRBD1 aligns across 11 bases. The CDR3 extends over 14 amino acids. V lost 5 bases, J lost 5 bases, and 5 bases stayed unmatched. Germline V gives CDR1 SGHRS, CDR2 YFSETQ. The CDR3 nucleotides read TGCGCCAGCAGAAGGACAGGGGGCTCGGAGACCCAGTACTTC. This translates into CASRRTGGSETQYF.

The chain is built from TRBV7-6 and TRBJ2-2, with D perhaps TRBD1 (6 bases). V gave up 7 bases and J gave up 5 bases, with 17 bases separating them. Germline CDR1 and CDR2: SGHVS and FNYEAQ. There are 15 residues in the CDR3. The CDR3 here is CASISRQGRTGELFF. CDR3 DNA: TGTGCCAGCATCTCGAGGCAGGGGCGGACCGGGGAGCTGTTTTTT.

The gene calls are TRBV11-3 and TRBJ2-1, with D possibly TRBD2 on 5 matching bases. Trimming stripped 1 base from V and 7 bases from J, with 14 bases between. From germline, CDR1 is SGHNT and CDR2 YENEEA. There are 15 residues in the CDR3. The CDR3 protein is CASSLGLGEQNEQFF. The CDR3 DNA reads TGTGCCAGCAGCTTAGGACTGGGAGAACAGAATGAGCAGTTCTTC.

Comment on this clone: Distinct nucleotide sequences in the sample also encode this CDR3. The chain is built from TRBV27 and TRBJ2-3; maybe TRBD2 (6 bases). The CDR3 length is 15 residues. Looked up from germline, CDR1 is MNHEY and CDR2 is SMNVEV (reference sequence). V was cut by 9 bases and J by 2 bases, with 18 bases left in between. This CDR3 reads CASRRGRTNTDTQYF. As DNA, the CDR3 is TGTGCCAGTAGGCGGGGACGTACAAACACAGATACGCAGTATTTT.

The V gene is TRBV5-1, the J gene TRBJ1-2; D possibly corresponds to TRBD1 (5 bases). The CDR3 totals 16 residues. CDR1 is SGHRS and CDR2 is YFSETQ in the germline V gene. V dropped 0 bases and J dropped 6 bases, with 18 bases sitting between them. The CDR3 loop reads CASSLDGGGEPDGYTF. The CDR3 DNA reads TGCGCCAGCAGCTTGGACGGGGGAGGGGAGCCGGATGGCTACACCTTC.

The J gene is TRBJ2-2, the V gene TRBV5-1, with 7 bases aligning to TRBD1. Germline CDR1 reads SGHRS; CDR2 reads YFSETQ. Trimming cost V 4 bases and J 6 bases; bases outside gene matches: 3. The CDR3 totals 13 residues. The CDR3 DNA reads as TGCGCCAGCAGCCGGACAGGTGCCGGGGAGCTGTTTTTT. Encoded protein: CASSRTGAGELFF.

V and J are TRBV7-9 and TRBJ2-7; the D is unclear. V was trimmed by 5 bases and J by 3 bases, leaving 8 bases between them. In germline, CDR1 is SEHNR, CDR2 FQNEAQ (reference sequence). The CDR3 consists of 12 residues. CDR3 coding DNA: TGTGCCAGCAGCCACTCCCTCTACGAGCAGTACTTC. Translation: CASSHSLYEQYF. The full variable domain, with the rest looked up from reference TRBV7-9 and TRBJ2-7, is DTGVSQNPRHKITKRGQNVTFRCDPISEHNRLYWYRQTLGQGPEFLTYFQNEAQLEKSRLLSDRFSAERPKGSFSTLEIQRTEQGDSAMYLCASSHSLYEQYFGPGTRLTVT.

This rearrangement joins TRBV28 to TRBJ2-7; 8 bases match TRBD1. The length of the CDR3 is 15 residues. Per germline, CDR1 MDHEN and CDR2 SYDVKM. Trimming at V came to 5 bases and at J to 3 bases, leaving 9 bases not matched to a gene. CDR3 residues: CASSPSGQAVYEQYF. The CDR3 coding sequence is TGTGCCAGCAGTCCATCGGGACAGGCGGTCTACGAGCAGTACTTC.

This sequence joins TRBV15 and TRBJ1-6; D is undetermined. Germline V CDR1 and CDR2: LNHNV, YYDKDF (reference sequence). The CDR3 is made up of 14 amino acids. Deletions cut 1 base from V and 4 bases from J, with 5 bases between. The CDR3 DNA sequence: TGTGCCACCAGCAGAGGTGAATATAATTCACCCCTCCACTTT. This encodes CATSRGEYNSPLHF. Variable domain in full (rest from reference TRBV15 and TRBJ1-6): DAMVIQNPRYQVTQFGKPVTLSCSQTLNHNVMYWYQQKSSQAPKLLFHYYDKDFNNEADTPDNFQSRRPNTSFCFLDIRSPGLGDTAMYLCATSRGEYNSPLHFGNGTRLTVT.

The CDR3 is CASSLGRGSSGNTIYF. Here the CDR3 DNA reads TGTGCCAGCAGCTTAGGTAGGGGCAGCTCTGGAAACACCATATATTTT. This sequence joins TRBV7-2 and TRBJ1-3; a possible D gene is TRBD1 (5 bases). Looked up from germline, CDR1 is SGHTA and CDR2 is FQGNSA. This CDR3 has 16 residues. V lost 1 base, J lost 0 bases, and 10 bases lay in between.

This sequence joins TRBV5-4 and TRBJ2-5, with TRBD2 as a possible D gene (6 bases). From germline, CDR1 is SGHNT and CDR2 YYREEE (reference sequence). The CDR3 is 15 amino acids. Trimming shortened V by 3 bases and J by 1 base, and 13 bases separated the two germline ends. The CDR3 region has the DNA TGTGCCAGCAGCTCCCCCGGGACTTTCCAAGAGACCCAGTACTTC. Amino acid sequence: CASSSPGTFQETQYF.

The CDR3 DNA reads as TGTGCCAGCAGCCAACGTGGCGGTCAGCCCCAGCATTTT. Translation gives CASSQRGGQPQHF. The genes are TRBV14 and TRBJ1-5; no clear D. Germline CDR1 is SGHDN and CDR2 is FVKESK. V was trimmed by 2 bases and J by 6 bases, leaving 8 bases between them. This CDR3 is 13 amino acids long.

Written as DNA, the CDR3 is TGTGCCAGCAGCTTCTACGACAGGGACACTGAAGCTTTCTTT. Residues: CASSFYDRDTEAFF. The rearrangement links TRBV9 to TRBJ1-1; 7 bases align to TRBD1. This CDR3 has 14 amino acids. CDR1 and CDR2 from the germline V gene are SGDLS and YYNGEE. J lost 3 bases, V lost 4 bases, and 6 bases had no gene match.

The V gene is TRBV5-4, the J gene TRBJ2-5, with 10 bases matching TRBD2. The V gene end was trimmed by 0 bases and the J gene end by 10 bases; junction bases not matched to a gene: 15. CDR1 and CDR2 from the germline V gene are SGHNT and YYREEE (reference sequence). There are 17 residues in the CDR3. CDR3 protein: CASSLAGTSAGTGGQYF. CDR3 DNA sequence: TGTGCCAGCAGCTTGGCGGGGACTAGCGCGGGTACGGGAGGCCAGTACTTC.

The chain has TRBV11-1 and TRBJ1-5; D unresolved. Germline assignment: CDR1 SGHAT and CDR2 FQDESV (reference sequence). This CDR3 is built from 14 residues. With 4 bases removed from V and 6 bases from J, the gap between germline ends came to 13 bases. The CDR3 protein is CASSSGGLGQPQHF. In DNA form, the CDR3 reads TGTGCCAGCAGCTCGGGAGGATTGGGTCAGCCCCAGCATTTT.

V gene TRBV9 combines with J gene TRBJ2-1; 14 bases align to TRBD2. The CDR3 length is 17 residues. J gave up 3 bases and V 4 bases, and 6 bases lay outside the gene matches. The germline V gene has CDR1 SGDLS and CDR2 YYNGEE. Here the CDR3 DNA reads TGTGCCAGCAGCACCCGACTAGCGGGAGGGGACTACAATGAGCAGTTCTTC. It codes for CASSTRLAGGDYNEQFF.

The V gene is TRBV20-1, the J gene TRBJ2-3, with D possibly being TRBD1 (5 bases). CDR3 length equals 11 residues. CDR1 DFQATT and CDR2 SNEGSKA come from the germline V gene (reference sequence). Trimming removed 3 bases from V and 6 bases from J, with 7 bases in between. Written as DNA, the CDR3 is TGCAGTGCTAGTCCAGGGGATACGCAGTATTTT. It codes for CSASPGDTQYF.

DNA of the CDR3: TGTGCCAGTAGTTTACAGGGTTCGATCGAGCAGTACTTC. Translating it yields CASSLQGSIEQYF. This chain joins TRBV19 and TRBJ2-7; weak D call: TRBD1 (6 bases). V was clipped by 5 bases and J by 6 bases, with 14 bases between them. The CDR3 has 13 residues. From germline, CDR1 is LNHDA and CDR2 SQIVND (reference sequence).